This TCR beta chain was profiled in a study of STAT5B mutations in CD4+ large granular lymphocyte leukemia. V lost 1 base to trimming and J lost 6 bases, with 13 bases between them. CDR3 length equals 15 residues. Germline V gene data show CDR1 as LGHNT and CDR2 as FRNRAP. This clone appeared a few times. The protocol was immunoSEQ multiplex PCR, while the TCRdb copy is restricted to in-frame clones and leaves out a portion. The sample carries tens of thousands of clones, 86% recorded once. The genes are TRBV12-5 and TRBJ1-5, with D uncertain. Sequencing was carried out using CD4+ T cells from blood buffy coats. The receptor was derived from a human donor in good health. The CDR3 region is CASGLGQLRGQPQHF. CDR3 DNA: TGTGCTAGTGGTTTGGGGCAACTCCGAGGTCAGCCCCAGCATTTT.